The rows below give T cell receptor beta chains drawn from one sample of a study of cytomegalovirus exposure and HLA in healthy donors. Generated by immunoSEQ multiplex PCR, the TCRdb table keeps only in-frame clones and is missing some. The data show 100,000 to 150,000 clones, 90% to 97% seen once. The sample consisted of PBMCs. The receptors here all came from a man aged 18 to 29 in good health and CMV-seronegative. Both conserved end residues are part of each CDR3. Each record gives: V gene, clone size, J gene, D gene, CDR3 protein, CDR3 DNA. D genes are given only for firm matches. Part of the rows lack a size; the others show once, few, many or a class for expanded clones.

V: TRBV7-9
size: once
J: TRBJ1-3
D: TRBD1
CDR3: CASSSTGLGGNTIYF
DNA: TGTGCCAGCAGCTCGACAGGGTTGGGCGGAAACACCATATATTTT

V: TRBV7-9
size: NA
J: TRBJ2-7
D: TRBD1
CDR3: CASTYSGTGPDGQYF
DNA: TGTGCCAGCACTTACTCCGGGACAGGGCCCGACGGGCAGTACTTC

V: TRBV6-6
size: NA
J: TRBJ1-5
D: TRBD1
CDR3: CASRGQGVQPQHF
DNA: TGTGCCAGCAGGGGACAGGGGGTTCAGCCCCAGCATTTT

V: TRBV14
size: NA
J: TRBJ2-1
D: NA
CDR3: CASSQGQAWDEQFF
DNA: TGTGCCAGCAGCCAAGGTCAAGCGTGGGATGAGCAGTTCTTC

V: TRBV11-2
size: NA
J: TRBJ2-1
D: TRBD1
CDR3: CASSLRTGVNEQFF
DNA: TGTGCCAGCAGCTTACGGACAGGGGTCAATGAGCAGTTCTTC

V: TRBV19
size: NA
J: TRBJ1-1
D: TRBD1
CDR3: CASTPLTGGGTEAFF
DNA: TGTGCCAGTACCCCTCTGACAGGGGGAGGCACTGAAGCTTTCTTT

V: TRBV7-9
size: NA
J: TRBJ1-2
D: TRBD1
CDR3: CASSLGGGQDHGYTF
DNA: TGTGCCAGCAGCTTAGGTGGGGGACAGGATCATGGCTACACCTTC

V: TRBV5-6
size: NA
J: TRBJ2-1
D: TRBD2
CDR3: CASILGASGSNEQFF
DNA: TGTGCCAGCATCCTGGGGGCTAGCGGGAGTAATGAGCAGTTCTTC

V: TRBV5-1
size: once
J: TRBJ2-5
D: TRBD2
CDR3: CASSWGGGQETQYF
DNA: TGCGCCAGCAGCTGGGGGGGTGGCCAAGAGACCCAGTACTTC

V: TRBV11-2
size: NA
J: TRBJ2-3
D: NA
CDR3: CASSLRVSADTQYF
DNA: TGTGCCAGCAGCTTGAGGGTCTCAGCAGATACGCAGTATTTT

V: TRBV28
size: NA
J: TRBJ2-1
D: NA
CDR3: CASSLLTSYNEQFF
DNA: TGTGCCAGCAGTCTCCTAACCTCCTACAATGAGCAGTTCTTC

V: TRBV7-2
size: NA
J: TRBJ1-5
D: NA
CDR3: CASSLGGADQPQHF
DNA: TGTGCCAGCAGCTTAGGGGGCGCAGATCAGCCCCAGCATTTT

V: TRBV28
size: NA
J: TRBJ2-1
D: NA
CDR3: CASSLCAFGQGCGNEQFF
DNA: TGTGCCAGCAGTTTATGCGCTTTCGGGCAGGGATGCGGCAATGAGCAGTTCTTC

V: TRBV5-4
size: NA
J: TRBJ2-1
D: NA
CDR3: CASSLPTRGTDNEQFF
DNA: TGTGCCAGCAGCCTCCCGACTAGGGGGACAGACAATGAGCAGTTCTTC

V: TRBV9
size: NA
J: TRBJ1-2
D: NA
CDR3: CASSSWGDNYGYTF
DNA: TGTGCCAGCAGCTCCTGGGGGGACAACTATGGCTACACCTTC

V: TRBV6-1
size: NA
J: TRBJ2-5
D: NA
CDR3: CASRKARGGEETQYF
DNA: TGTGCCAGCAGGAAGGCAAGGGGGGGGGAGGAGACCCAGTACTTC

V: TRBV7-9
size: NA
J: TRBJ2-3
D: NA
CDR3: CACRGADTDTQYF
DNA: TGTGCCTGTCGGGGGGCGGATACAGATACGCAGTATTTT

V: TRBV7-2
size: NA
J: TRBJ2-2
D: NA
CDR3: CASSHPRNTGELFF
DNA: TGTGCCAGCAGCCACCCCAGGAACACCGGGGAGCTGTTTTTT

V: TRBV9
size: NA
J: TRBJ1-3
D: NA
CDR3: CASSARTVPSGNTIYF
DNA: TGTGCCAGCAGCGCCCGAACAGTGCCCTCTGGAAACACCATATATTTT

V: TRBV28
size: once
J: TRBJ1-1
D: NA
CDR3: CASSGPDRRRTFF
DNA: TGTGCCAGCAGTGGTCCCGACCGAAGGCGGACTTTCTTT

V: TRBV6-5
size: NA
J: TRBJ1-5
D: TRBD1
CDR3: CASSFDRASNQPQHF
DNA: TGTGCCAGCAGTTTTGACAGGGCGAGCAATCAGCCCCAGCATTTT

V: TRBV6-1
size: NA
J: TRBJ2-3
D: NA
CDR3: CASSEALGSRTDTQYF
DNA: TGTGCCAGCAGTGAAGCGCTGGGCAGTAGAACAGATACGCAGTATTTT

V: TRBV30
size: once
J: TRBJ2-5
D: NA
CDR3: CAWGGGGGETQYF
DNA: TGTGCCTGGGGGGGAGGGGGGGGCGAGACCCAGTACTTC

V: TRBV5-4
size: NA
J: TRBJ2-1
D: TRBD2
CDR3: CASSGAGAGVGEQFF
DNA: TGTGCCAGCAGCGGGGCGGGAGCGGGAGTCGGTGAGCAGTTCTTC

V: TRBV27
size: once
J: TRBJ2-2
D: NA
CDR3: CASSLLGDTGELFF
DNA: TGTGCCAGCAGTTTACTAGGAGACACCGGGGAGCTGTTTTTT

V: TRBV19
size: NA
J: TRBJ1-5
D: NA
CDR3: CASSIQGGYQPQHF
DNA: TGTGCCAGTAGTATACAGGGAGGTTATCAGCCCCAGCATTTT

V: TRBV20-1
size: once
J: TRBJ2-7
D: NA
CDR3: CSATVLYEQYF
DNA: TGCAGTGCCACTGTACTCTACGAGCAGTACTTC

V: TRBV29-1
size: NA
J: TRBJ2-6
D: NA
CDR3: CSASQGSGANVLTF
DNA: TGCAGCGCTTCCCAGGGGTCTGGGGCCAACGTCCTGACTTTC

V: TRBV6-5
size: NA
J: TRBJ1-1
D: TRBD1
CDR3: CASSRGQGARAFF
DNA: TGTGCCAGCAGTCGGGGACAGGGGGCGCGAGCTTTCTTT

V: TRBV4-3
size: NA
J: TRBJ2-2
D: NA
CDR3: CASSQGPGYTGELFF
DNA: TGCGCCAGCAGCCAAGGACCGGGTTACACCGGGGAGCTGTTTTTT

V: TRBV7-3
size: NA
J: TRBJ2-7
D: TRBD1
CDR3: CASSLRGDRIDEQYF
DNA: TGTGCCAGCAGCTTGAGGGGGGACAGGATCGACGAGCAGTACTTC

V: TRBV4-3
size: NA
J: TRBJ1-3
D: NA
CDR3: CASSQYREGNTIYF
DNA: TGCGCCAGCAGCCAATACAGAGAAGGAAACACCATATATTTT

V: TRBV29-1
size: once
J: TRBJ2-7
D: TRBD2
CDR3: CSVEAGGQHF
DNA: TGCAGCGTTGAAGCGGGAGGGCAACACTTC

V: TRBV6-5
size: NA
J: TRBJ1-2
D: NA
CDR3: CASIDRYSGGYTF
DNA: TGTGCCAGTATCGACAGGTACAGTGGTGGCTACACCTTC

V: TRBV19
size: once
J: TRBJ1-5
D: NA
CDR3: CASSLGASNQPQHF
DNA: TGTGCCAGTAGTCTGGGGGCTAGCAATCAGCCCCAGCATTTT

V: TRBV28
size: NA
J: TRBJ2-1
D: NA
CDR3: CASSLGIATSNEQFF
DNA: TGTGCCAGCAGTTTAGGGATAGCGACATCCAATGAGCAGTTCTTC

V: TRBV6-1
size: NA
J: TRBJ1-1
D: TRBD1
CDR3: CASSEALSGGTEAFF
DNA: TGTGCCAGCAGTGAAGCGCTTTCAGGGGGCACTGAAGCTTTCTTT

V: TRBV28
size: NA
J: TRBJ2-1
D: TRBD2
CDR3: CASRASGRLALF
DNA: TGTGCCAGCAGGGCTAGCGGGCGTCTTGCGCTCTTC

V: TRBV4-2
size: NA
J: TRBJ2-7
D: TRBD2
CDR3: CASSQDPSGNYEQYF
DNA: TGTGCCAGCAGCCAGGACCCTAGCGGGAACTACGAGCAGTACTTC

V: TRBV9
size: NA
J: TRBJ2-7
D: TRBD2
CDR3: CASSPLASGYEQYF
DNA: TGTGCCAGCAGCCCACTGGCTAGCGGCTACGAGCAGTACTTC

V: TRBV7-2
size: NA
J: TRBJ2-2
D: NA
CDR3: CASSLASGNTGELFF
DNA: TGTGCCAGCAGCTTAGCTAGCGGGAACACCGGGGAGCTGTTTTTT

V: TRBV20-1
size: NA
J: TRBJ1-1
D: NA
CDR3: CSAPVMTEAFF
DNA: TGCAGCGCTCCAGTTATGACTGAAGCTTTCTTT

V: TRBV11-3
size: NA
J: TRBJ2-3
D: NA
CDR3: CASSSRIGTDTQYF
DNA: TGTGCCAGCAGCTCCAGGATTGGGACAGATACGCAGTATTTT

V: TRBV7-3
size: NA
J: TRBJ2-6
D: NA
CDR3: CASSHQPSGANVLTF
DNA: TGTGCCAGCAGCCATCAGCCTAGTGGGGCCAACGTCCTGACTTTC

V: TRBV28
size: once
J: TRBJ1-1
D: NA
CDR3: CASSFPPGGEAFF
DNA: TGTGCCAGCAGTTTTCCCCCGGGGGGGGAAGCTTTCTTT

V: TRBV7-3
size: once
J: TRBJ1-2
D: NA
CDR3: CASSPGLRTDTYQYGYTF
DNA: TGTGCCAGCAGCCCTGGGTTGAGGACAGATACTTACCAGTATGGCTACACCTTC

V: TRBV28
size: NA
J: TRBJ1-5
D: NA
CDR3: CASSPRSYRVSLGNQPQHF
DNA: TGTGCCAGCAGCCCCAGATCCTACAGGGTTAGCTTAGGGAATCAGCCCCAGCATTTT

V: TRBV7-2
size: NA
J: TRBJ2-6
D: TRBD2
CDR3: CASSAWVGGGPGANVLTF
DNA: TGTGCCAGCAGCGCATGGGTGGGCGGGGGACCTGGGGCCAACGTCCTGACTTTC

V: TRBV30
size: NA
J: TRBJ1-4
D: NA
CDR3: CAWSAITEKLFF
DNA: TGTGCCTGGAGTGCTATTACCGAAAAACTGTTTTTT

V: TRBV30
size: NA
J: TRBJ2-2
D: NA
CDR3: CASGSWVNTGELFF
DNA: TGTGCGTCCGGGAGTTGGGTGAACACCGGGGAGCTGTTTTTT

V: TRBV21-1
size: NA
J: TRBJ1-4
D: NA
CDR3: CASSKRDRVGDEKLFF
DNA: TGTGCCAGCAGCAAAAGGGACAGGGTCGGAGATGAAAAACTGTTTTTT

V: TRBV5-8
size: once
J: TRBJ1-4
D: NA
CDR3: CASSPGSLSTNEKLFF
DNA: TGTGCCAGCAGCCCCGGGAGCCTGTCAACTAATGAAAAACTGTTTTTT

V: TRBV2
size: NA
J: TRBJ2-1
D: TRBD2
CDR3: CASSGPQTSGGYNEQFF
DNA: TGTGCCAGCAGTGGGCCCCAGACTAGCGGGGGGTACAATGAGCAGTTCTTC

V: TRBV7-3
size: NA
J: TRBJ2-7
D: NA
CDR3: CASSAEHYEQYF
DNA: TGTGCCAGCAGCGCGGAGCACTACGAGCAGTACTTC

V: TRBV7-2
size: NA
J: TRBJ2-3
D: TRBD2
CDR3: CASSLVRTSGTSTDTQYF
DNA: TGTGCCAGCAGCTTAGTTAGGACTAGCGGGACTAGCACAGATACGCAGTATTTT

V: TRBV6-1
size: NA
J: TRBJ2-3
D: TRBD1
CDR3: CASSGGQGADTQYF
DNA: TGTGCCAGCAGTGGAGGACAGGGGGCGGATACGCAGTATTTT